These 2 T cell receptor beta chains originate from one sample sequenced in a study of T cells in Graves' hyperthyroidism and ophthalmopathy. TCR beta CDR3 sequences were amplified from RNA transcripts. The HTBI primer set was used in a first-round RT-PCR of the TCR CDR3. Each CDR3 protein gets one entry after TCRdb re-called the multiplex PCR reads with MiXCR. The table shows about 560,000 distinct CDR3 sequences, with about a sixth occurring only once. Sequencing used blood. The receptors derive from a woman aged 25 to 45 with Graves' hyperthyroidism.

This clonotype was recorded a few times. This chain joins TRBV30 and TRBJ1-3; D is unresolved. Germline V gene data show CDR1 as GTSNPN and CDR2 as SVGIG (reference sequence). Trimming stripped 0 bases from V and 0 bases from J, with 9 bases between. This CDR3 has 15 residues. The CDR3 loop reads CAWSVRESSGNTIYF. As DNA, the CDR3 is TGTGCCTGGAGTGTACGGGAGTCCTCTGGAAACACCATATATTTT.

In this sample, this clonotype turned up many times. CDR3 loop: CASSLIGQGRNEQFF. CDR3 nucleotides: TGTGCCAGCAGCTTAATCGGACAGGGGAGGAATGAGCAGTTCTTC. The J gene is TRBJ2-1, the V gene TRBV7-9; 9 nucleotides line up with TRBD1. The germline V gene encodes CDR1 SEHNR and CDR2 FQNEAQ (reference sequence). The CDR3 is made up of 15 amino acids. V lost 2 bases to trimming and J lost 7 bases; unmatched junction nucleotides: 6.